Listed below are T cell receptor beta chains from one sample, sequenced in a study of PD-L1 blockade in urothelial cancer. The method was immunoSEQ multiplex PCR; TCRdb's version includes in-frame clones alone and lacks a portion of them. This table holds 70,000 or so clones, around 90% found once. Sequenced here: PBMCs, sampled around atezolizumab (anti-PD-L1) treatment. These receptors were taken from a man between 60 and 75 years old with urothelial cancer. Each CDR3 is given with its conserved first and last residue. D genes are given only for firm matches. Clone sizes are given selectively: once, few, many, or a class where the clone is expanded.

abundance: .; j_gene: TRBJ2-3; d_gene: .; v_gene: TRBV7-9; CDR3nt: TGTGCCAGCAGCTTAATCGCGAGTACGCAGTATTTT; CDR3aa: CASSLIASTQYF
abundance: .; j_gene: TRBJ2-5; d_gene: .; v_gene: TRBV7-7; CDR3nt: TGTGCCAGCAGCGTATCCAGGGGAGGGGAGACCCAGTACTTC; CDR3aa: CASSVSRGGETQYF
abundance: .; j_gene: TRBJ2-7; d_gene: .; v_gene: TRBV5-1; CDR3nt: TGCGCCAGCAGCTCTGATCCGGGGTCCTCCTACGAGCAGTACTTC; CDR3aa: CASSSDPGSSYEQYF
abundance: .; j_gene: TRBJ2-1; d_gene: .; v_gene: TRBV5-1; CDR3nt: TGCGCCAGCAGCGCAAACGCCGGGGGTTCCTACAATGAGCAGTTCTTC; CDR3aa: CASSANAGGSYNEQFF
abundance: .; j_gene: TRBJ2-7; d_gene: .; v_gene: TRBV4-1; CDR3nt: TGCGCCAGCAGCCTCGTTTGGGGAGACGAGCAGTACTTC; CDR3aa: CASSLVWGDEQYF
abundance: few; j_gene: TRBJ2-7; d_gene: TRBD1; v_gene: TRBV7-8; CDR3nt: TGTGCCAGCAGCTTACCAACCGGGACAGGGGCCTACGAGCAGTACTTC; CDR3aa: CASSLPTGTGAYEQYF
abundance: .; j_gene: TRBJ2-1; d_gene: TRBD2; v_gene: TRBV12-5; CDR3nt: TGTGCTAGTGGTTTGGTATACCAGCGGGGCGAGCAGTTCTTC; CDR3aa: CASGLVYQRGEQFF
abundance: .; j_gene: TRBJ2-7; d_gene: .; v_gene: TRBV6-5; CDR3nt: TGTGCCAGCAGTTACCAGGTAGCCTACGAGCAGTACTTC; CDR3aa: CASSYQVAYEQYF
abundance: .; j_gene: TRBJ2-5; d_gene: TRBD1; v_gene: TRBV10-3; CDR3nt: TGTGCCACCCGACTAGGACAGGGGGCTCTGGAGACCCAGTACTTC; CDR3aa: CATRLGQGALETQYF
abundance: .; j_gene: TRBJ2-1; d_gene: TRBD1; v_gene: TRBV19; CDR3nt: TGTGCCAGTAGTGCCGGGACAGGGCTACGGTTCTTC; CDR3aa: CASSAGTGLRFF
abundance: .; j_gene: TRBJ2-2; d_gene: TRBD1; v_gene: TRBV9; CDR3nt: TGTGCCAGCAGCGTAGTGGCAGGGGGCGGAGGAACCGGGGAGCTGTTTTTT; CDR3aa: CASSVVAGGGGTGELFF
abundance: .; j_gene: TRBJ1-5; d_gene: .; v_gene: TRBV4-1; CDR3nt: TGCGCCAGCAGCCAAGAGGTCAGGGCGGCTCAGCCCCAGCATTTT; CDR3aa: CASSQEVRAAQPQHF
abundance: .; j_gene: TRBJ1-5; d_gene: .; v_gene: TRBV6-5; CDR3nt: TGTGCCAGCAGTTACTCTTCCGGGAACAATCAGCCCCAGCATTTT; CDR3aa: CASSYSSGNNQPQHF
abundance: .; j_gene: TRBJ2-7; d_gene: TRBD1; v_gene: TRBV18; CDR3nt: TGTGCCAGCTCACTTACAGGGGGCGGACGCTACGAGCAGTACTTC; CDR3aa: CASSLTGGGRYEQYF
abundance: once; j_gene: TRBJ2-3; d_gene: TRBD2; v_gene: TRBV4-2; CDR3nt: TGTGCCAGCAGCCATCGACTAGCGGGGGAAAGCACAGATACGCAGTATTTT; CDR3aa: CASSHRLAGESTDTQYF
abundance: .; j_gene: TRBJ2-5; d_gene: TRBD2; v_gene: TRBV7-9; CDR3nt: TGTGCCAGCACCCCGACTAGCTCCTACCCCCAAGAGACCCAGTACTTC; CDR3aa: CASTPTSSYPQETQYF
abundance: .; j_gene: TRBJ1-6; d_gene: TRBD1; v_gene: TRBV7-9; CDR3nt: TGTGCCAGCAGCCTAGGACAGGGCGATTCACCCCTCCACTTT; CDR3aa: CASSLGQGDSPLHF
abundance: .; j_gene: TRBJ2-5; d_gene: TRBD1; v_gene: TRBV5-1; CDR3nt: TGCGCCAGCAGCTCACAACCTACAGGGGATGGAGAGACCCAGTACTTC; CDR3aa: CASSSQPTGDGETQYF
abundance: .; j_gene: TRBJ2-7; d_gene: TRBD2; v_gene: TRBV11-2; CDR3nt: TGTGCCAGCAGCTTAGAAGCGGGGGAATACGAGCAGTACTTC; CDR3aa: CASSLEAGEYEQYF
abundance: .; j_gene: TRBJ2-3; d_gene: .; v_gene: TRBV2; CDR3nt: TGTGCCAGCGCCCCAGGGGGCACAGATACGCAGTATTTT; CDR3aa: CASAPGGTDTQYF
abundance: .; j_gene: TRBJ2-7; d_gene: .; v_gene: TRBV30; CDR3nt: TGTGCCTGGAGTGGGGAGAGGTACGAGCAGTACTTC; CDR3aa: CAWSGERYEQYF
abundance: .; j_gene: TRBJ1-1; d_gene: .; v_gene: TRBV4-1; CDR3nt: TGCGCCAGCAGCCAAGACCCGACGGTGCAGGGGCGCCGAGGCACTGAAGCTTTCTTT; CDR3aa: CASSQDPTVQGRRGTEAFF
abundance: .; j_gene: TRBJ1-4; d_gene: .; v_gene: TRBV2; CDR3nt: TGTGCCAGCAGTGGAAGCCGGGTGGCTAAGGAAAAACTGTTTTTT; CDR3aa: CASSGSRVAKEKLFF
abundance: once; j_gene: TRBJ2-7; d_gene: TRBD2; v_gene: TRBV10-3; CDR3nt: TGTGCCATCAGCGACGGACTAGCGGGAAGCGAGCAGTACTTC; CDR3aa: CAISDGLAGSEQYF
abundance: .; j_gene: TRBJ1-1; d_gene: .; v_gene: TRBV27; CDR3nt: TGTGCCAGCAGTTTATCGGCCGGGAGCACTGAAGCTTTCTTT; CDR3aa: CASSLSAGSTEAFF
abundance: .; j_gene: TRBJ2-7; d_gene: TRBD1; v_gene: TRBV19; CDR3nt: TGTGCCAGTAATGGGGGACAGTTTAACGAGCAGTACTTC; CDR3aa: CASNGGQFNEQYF
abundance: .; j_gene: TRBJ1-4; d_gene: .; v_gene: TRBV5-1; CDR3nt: TGCGCCAGCAGCTTGGGCGTTGTACAGGGTGGGGAAAAACTGTTTTTT; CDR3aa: CASSLGVVQGGEKLFF
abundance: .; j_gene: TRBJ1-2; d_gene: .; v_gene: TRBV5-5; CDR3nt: TGTGCCAGCAGCGCTTCCCCTGTAGATAACTATGGCTACACCTTC; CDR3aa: CASSASPVDNYGYTF
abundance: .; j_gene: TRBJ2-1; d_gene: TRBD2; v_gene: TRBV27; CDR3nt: TGTGCCAGCAGTTCCACTAGCGGGAGTTTCCACAATGAGCAGTTCTTC; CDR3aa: CASSSTSGSFHNEQFF
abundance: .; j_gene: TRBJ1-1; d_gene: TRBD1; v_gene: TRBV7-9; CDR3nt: TGTGCCAGCAGCCCGGGACAGGGATTGGGCACTGAAGCTTTCTTT; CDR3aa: CASSPGQGLGTEAFF
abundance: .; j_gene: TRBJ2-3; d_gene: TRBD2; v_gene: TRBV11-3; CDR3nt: TGTGCCAGCAGCTTGTCTAGCGGAGATACGCAGTATTTT; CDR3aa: CASSLSSGDTQYF
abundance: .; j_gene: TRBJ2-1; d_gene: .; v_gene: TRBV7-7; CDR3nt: TGTGCCAGCAGCTCTAGCAGGTCAGGCAATGAGCAGTTCTTC; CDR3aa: CASSSSRSGNEQFF
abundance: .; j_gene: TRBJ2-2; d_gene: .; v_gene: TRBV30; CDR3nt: TGTGCCTGGAGCCGGGGAACTGCCGGGGAGCTGTTTTTT; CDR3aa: CAWSRGTAGELFF
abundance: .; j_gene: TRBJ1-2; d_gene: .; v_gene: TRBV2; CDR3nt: TGTGCCAAGTTCAGGGATAGCTACACCTTC; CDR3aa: CAKFRDSYTF
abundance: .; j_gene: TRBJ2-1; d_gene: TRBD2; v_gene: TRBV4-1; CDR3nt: TGCGCCAGCAGCCAAGGGAGACTAGCGGGGGGCTATGAGCAGTTCTTC; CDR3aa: CASSQGRLAGGYEQFF
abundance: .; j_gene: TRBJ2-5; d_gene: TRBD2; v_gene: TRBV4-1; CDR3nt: TGCGCCAGCAGCCAACGGACTAGCGGGTTTCAAGAGACCCAGTACTTC; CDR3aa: CASSQRTSGFQETQYF
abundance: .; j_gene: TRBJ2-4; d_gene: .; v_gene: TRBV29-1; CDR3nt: TGCAGCGTTGAGGAGCAGGGGGGAATAGCCAAAAACATTCAGTACTTC; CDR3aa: CSVEEQGGIAKNIQYF
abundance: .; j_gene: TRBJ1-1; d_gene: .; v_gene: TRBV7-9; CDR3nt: TGTGCCAGCAGCAGCGGCACGCGGAGGGGCACTGAAGCTTTCTTT; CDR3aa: CASSSGTRRGTEAFF
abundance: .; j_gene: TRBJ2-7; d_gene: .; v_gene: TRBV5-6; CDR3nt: TGTGCCAGCAGCTTGGGGGGCGGTTCCTACGAGCAGTACTTC; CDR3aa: CASSLGGGSYEQYF
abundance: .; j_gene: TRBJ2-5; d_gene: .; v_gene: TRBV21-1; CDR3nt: TGTGCCAGCAGCAAAGGGGAGAGACTAGCGGGAGAAAAGGAGACCCAGTACTTC; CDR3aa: CASSKGERLAGEKETQYF
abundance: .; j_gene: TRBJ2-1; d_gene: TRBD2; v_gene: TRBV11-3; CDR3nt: TGTGCCAGCAGCCCCCAGGGGCTAGCGGGAAAGTCGAATGAGCAGTTCTTC; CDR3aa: CASSPQGLAGKSNEQFF
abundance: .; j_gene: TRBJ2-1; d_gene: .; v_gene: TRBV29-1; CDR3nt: TGCAGCGTTGATCGGGTTCATGAGCAGTTCTTC; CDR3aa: CSVDRVHEQFF
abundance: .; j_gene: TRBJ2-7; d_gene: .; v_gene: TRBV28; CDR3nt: TGTGCCAGCAGTTTCGGCTACGAGCAGTACTTC; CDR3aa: CASSFGYEQYF
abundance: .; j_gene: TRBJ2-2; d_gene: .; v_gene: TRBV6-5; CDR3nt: TGTGCCAGCAGTTTGTCGACCGGGGAGCTGTTTTTT; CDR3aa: CASSLSTGELFF
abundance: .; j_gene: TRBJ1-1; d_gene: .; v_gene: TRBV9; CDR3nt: TGTGCCAGCAGCGTAGCCCCGAAAACAGGGATACTAGTGAACACTGAAGCTTTCTTT; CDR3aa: CASSVAPKTGILVNTEAFF
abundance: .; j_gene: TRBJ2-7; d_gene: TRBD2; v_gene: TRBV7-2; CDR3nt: TGTGCCAGCAGCTTAGGACTAGCGGACAGCACCTACGAGCAGTACTTC; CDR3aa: CASSLGLADSTYEQYF
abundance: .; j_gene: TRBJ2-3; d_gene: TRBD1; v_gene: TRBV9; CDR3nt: TGTGCCAGCAGCGTTTTTGGCGGGCAGGGGGCAGATACGCAGTATTTT; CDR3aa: CASSVFGGQGADTQYF
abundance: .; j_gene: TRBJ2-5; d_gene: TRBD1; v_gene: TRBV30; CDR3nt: TGTGCCTGGAGTGTGACAGGGGGAGAGACCCAGTACTTC; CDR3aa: CAWSVTGGETQYF
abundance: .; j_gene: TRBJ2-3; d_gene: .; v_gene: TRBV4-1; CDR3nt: TGCGCCAGCAGCCAAGGACCTGCCATAGTGGGAGCCGCAGATACGCAGTATTTT; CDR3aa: CASSQGPAIVGAADTQYF
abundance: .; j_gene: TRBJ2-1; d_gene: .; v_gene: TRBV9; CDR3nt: TGTGCCAGCAGCGCCACCCTTGGAGGGGGGGTTTACAATGAGCAGTTCTTC; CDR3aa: CASSATLGGGVYNEQFF
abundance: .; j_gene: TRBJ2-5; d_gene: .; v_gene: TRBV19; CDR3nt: TGTGCCAGTAGTACCGCAGGGTATGAGACCCAGTACTTC; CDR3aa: CASSTAGYETQYF
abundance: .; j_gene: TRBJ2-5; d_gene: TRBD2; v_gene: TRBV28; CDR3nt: TGTGCCAGCAGTTCACCAGCGGGAAGAGAGACCCAGTACTTC; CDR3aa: CASSSPAGRETQYF
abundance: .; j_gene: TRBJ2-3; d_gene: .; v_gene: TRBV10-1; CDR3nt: TGCGCCAGCAGTGACGGGTCCTATAGCACAGATACGCAGTATTTT; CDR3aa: CASSDGSYSTDTQYF
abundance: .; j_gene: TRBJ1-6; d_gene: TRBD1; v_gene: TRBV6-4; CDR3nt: TGTGCCAGCAGTGAGACAGGGGGAGGATCACCCCTCCACTTT; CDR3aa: CASSETGGGSPLHF
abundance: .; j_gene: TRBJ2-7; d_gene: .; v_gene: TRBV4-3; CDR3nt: TGCGCCAGCAGCCAAGTTGGCGGGGGCCCCTACGAGCAGTACTTC; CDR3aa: CASSQVGGGPYEQYF
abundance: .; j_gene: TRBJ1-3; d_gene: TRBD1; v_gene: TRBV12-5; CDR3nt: TGTGCTAGTGGTTCAATAAGGGACAGCCTCTCTGGAAACACCATATATTTT; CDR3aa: CASGSIRDSLSGNTIYF